This T cell receptor beta chain was identified during a study of cytomegalovirus exposure and HLA in healthy donors. Study background: The 120 or so validation repertoires used a platform that matched the one used for the approximately 610 first-cohort repertoires, as a later analysis reported. Study outcomes and limitations: According to reports, the classifier identified cytomegalovirus status with high specificity and sensitivity.

Points on this clone: The antigen remains undetermined.

The approximately 130-subject validation cohort, separate from the approximately 660-subject first cohort, included the donors. Deletions cut 1 base from V and 0 bases from J, with 14 bases between. The germline V gene has CDR1 LGHNA and CDR2 YSLEER. The CDR3 is 17 amino acids. TCRdb's copy holds only in-frame clones and misses some; the assay was immunoSEQ multiplex PCR. The sample shows some 140,000 clones, approximately 84% of them seen only once. Material: PBMCs. The sequence derives from a man aged 25 to 45 in good health and CMV-seropositive. The rearrangement uses TRBV4-3 and TRBJ2-3; D uncertain. The CDR3 sequence is CASSQVTGSISTDTQYF. The DNA for the CDR3 is TGCGCCAGCAGCCAAGTTACCGGGTCTATCAGCACAGATACGCAGTATTTT.